Listed here is a single T cell receptor (beta chain). This specimen comes from a study of blood T cell repertoires in COVID-19. Study details: The origin of the acute and convalescent COVID-19 samples was the United States, Italy and Spain. T cells, B-cell-depleted T cells, or PBMCs provided the cDNA or gDNA that served as material.

Original processing methods: Estimates of nucleated cell counts were drawn from the amplification of reference gene primers. The method was immunoSEQ multiplex PCR; TCRdb's version includes in-frame clones alone and lacks a portion of them. V, J and clone size are taken as reported in that table, and D and trimming were inferred from the DNA itself. The data contain more than 95,000 clones, roughly 80% of them singletons. The receptor was isolated from a man older than 75 with acute or convalescent COVID-19. The sequencing input was peripheral blood.

Here the CDR3 DNA reads TGTGCCAGCAGCGCTCCCCCAGGCAATCAGCCCCAGCATTTT. Encoded protein: CASSAPPGNQPQHF. The chain combines TRBV6-2 or TRBV6-3 with TRBJ1-5; D unresolved. The CDR3 covers 14 residues. Germline V CDR1 and CDR2: MNHEY, SVGEGT. The V and J ends lost 6 bases and 2 bases respectively, with 11 bases between them.